This TCR beta chain is from a study of shared clonotypes between healthy human individuals. Overall study findings and caveats: Despite large depth, rarefaction showed incomplete sorted-subset sequencing. Non-shared clonotypes had lower generation probabilities than those shared by all four donors.

For this clone: Its antigen is as yet unknown.

Profiling relied on immunoSEQ multiplex PCR, and the TCRdb table lists in-frame clones only, not all of them. This repertoire shows about a million clones, roughly 72% found once; its top ten account for over 1.3%. Sequenced sample: memory CD4+ T cells sorted from blood. The subset denotes: CD45RA-negative fraction. This TCR derives from a man between 18 and 29 years old in good health.

The CDR3 DNA sequence: TGTGCCAGCGTTAATTATATGAACACTGAAGCTTTCTTT. Amino acids: CASVNYMNTEAFF. The rearrangement joins TRBV2 to TRBJ1-1, with no clear D. Germline loops: CDR1 SNHLY, CDR2 FYNNEI. CDR3 size: 13 residues. The V and J ends lost 8 bases and 0 bases respectively, with 10 bases between them.